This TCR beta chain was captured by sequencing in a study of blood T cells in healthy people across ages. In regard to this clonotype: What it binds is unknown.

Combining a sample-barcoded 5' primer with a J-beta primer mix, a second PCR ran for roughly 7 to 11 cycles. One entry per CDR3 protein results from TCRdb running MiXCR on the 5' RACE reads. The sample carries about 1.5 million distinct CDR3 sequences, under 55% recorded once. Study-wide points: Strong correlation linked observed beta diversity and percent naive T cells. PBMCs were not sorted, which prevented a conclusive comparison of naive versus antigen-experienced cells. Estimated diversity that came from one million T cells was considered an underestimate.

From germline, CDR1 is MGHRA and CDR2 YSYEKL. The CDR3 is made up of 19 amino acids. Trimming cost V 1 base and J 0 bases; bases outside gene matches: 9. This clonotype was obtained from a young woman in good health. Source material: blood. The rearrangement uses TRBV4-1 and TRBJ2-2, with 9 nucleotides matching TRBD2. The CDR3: CASSQGYGLAGTNTGELFF. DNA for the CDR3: TGCGCCAGCAGCCAAGGATACGGCCTAGCGGGAACGAACACCGGGGAGCTGTTTTTT.